The 8 T cell receptor beta chains reported below all come from one sample, sequenced in a study of molecular identifiers for immune sequencing clone quantification (dated by TCRdb to 2017 to 2018). The protocol used for the library was PCR. Data came from a NextSeq 500. TCRdb cleaned the public reads at Q25 with fastp, built clones with MiXCR and kept in-frame beta chains. Rows with a matching CDR3 protein are joined into one entry that keeps the most common DNA and genes. The sample table shows about 630,000 distinct CDR3 sequences, and roughly 27% are seen once. Around 0.78% of the sample belongs to the ten largest clones. The sequenced sample consisted of naive CD8+ T cells from blood, with Jurkat cell RNA spiked in. In light of the paper, this sample's cell subset or site label describes: FACS-sorted CD8+CD4-CCR7+CD45RA+ naive T cells. Receptor source: a human donor in good health. Some libraries in this study had Jurkat cell RNA spiked in.

This chain links TRBV5-4 with TRBJ2-1, with D maybe TRBD1 (5 bases). The germline V gene has CDR1 SGHNT and CDR2 YYREEE (reference sequence). Between the trimmed V and J ends, which lost 5 bases and 4 bases, there was a span of 16 bases. The CDR3 length is 15 residues. DNA of the CDR3: TGTGCCAGCAGGACTTCTAGTGGGGCATACAATGAGCAGTTCTTC. It specifies CASRTSSGAYNEQFF.

This clonotype was counted at least ten times. The chain joins TRBV4-3 to TRBJ2-7; 11 positions match TRBD2. Germline CDR1 reads LGHNA; CDR2 reads YSLEER. J lost 3 bases, V lost 0 bases, and 7 bases had no gene match. CDR3 size: 17 residues. The CDR3 DNA reads as TGCGCCAGCAGCCAAGACCGGGGGACTAGCGGATACTACGAGCAGTACTTC. Protein product: CASSQDRGTSGYYEQYF.

V is TRBV19 and J is TRBJ1-2; D ambiguous. CDR3 length: 13 residues. Trimming took off 4 bases at V and 5 bases at J, with 11 bases between the two ends. Germline CDR1 LNHDA, CDR2 SQIVND (reference sequence). Written as DNA, the CDR3 is TGTGCCAGTAGTAGCGATGCGCGTTATGGCTACACCTTC. It codes for CASSSDARYGYTF.

Only a few counts were recorded for this clonotype. This rearrangement joins TRBV12-3 or TRBV12-4 to TRBJ1-1; D is uncertain. The CDR3 consists of 15 residues. V dropped 5 bases and J dropped 0 bases, with 13 bases sitting between them. As DNA, the CDR3 is TGTGCCAGCAGTAACCACGTAACCTTGAACACTGAAGCTTTCTTT. Protein: CASSNHVTLNTEAFF.

This clonotype has only a few counts. V and J are TRBV4-2 and TRBJ2-3; no definite D call. V was pared by 0 bases and J by 4 bases, with 8 bases between. Germline V gene lookup returns CDR1 LGHNA and CDR2 YNFKEQ. This CDR3 spans 14 amino acids. This CDR3 is CASSQDRSSDTQYF. CDR3 nucleotides: TGTGCCAGCAGCCAAGACAGGTCCTCAGATACGCAGTATTTT.

Ten or more counts support this clonotype. V and J are TRBV4-2 and TRBJ1-3, with D unresolved. Trimming shortened V by 0 bases and J by 2 bases, and 11 bases separated the two germline ends. Germline-derived CDR1 and CDR2 are LGHNA and YNFKEQ. This CDR3 contains 16 residues. In DNA form, the CDR3 reads TGTGCCAGCAGCCAAGATCTCGCGTCTGCTGGAAACACCATATATTTT. This translates into CASSQDLASAGNTIYF.

V gene TRBV29-1 combines with J gene TRBJ2-7, with D tentatively TRBD1 (5 bases). Germline V gene sequence: CDR1 SQVTM, CDR2 ANQGSEA. V was trimmed by 6 bases and J by 0 bases, leaving 15 bases between them. CDR3 length: 14 residues. In DNA form, the CDR3 reads TGCAGCGTAGCTGACAGTCTGACCTCCTACGAGCAGTACTTC. Translated: CSVADSLTSYEQYF.

This clonotype was recorded many times. The rearrangement uses TRBV20-1 and TRBJ2-5; the match to TRBD2 covers 11 bases. The V gene end was trimmed by 0 bases and the J gene end by 3 bases; junction bases not matched to a gene: 12. This CDR3 contains 18 residues. Germline CDR1 DFQATT, CDR2 SNEGSKA (reference sequence). The CDR3, as DNA: TGCAGTGCTAGAGATATAACTAGCGGGAGTTGGATGGAAGAGACCCAGTACTTC. Amino acid sequence: CSARDITSGSWMEETQYF.